These 7 T cell receptor beta chains were sequenced from one sample in a study of blood T cells in healthy people across ages. Next came a second PCR, run for 7 to 11 cycles, which used a sample-barcoded 5' primer along with a J-beta primer mix. TCRdb reprocessed the 5' RACE reads via MiXCR and lists one record per CDR3 protein. The top ten clones hold about 13% of a sample with 600,000 to 800,000 distinct CDR3 sequences, 52% of them seen once. The specimen sequenced was blood. These receptors originate from a woman aged 80 or over in good health.

This clonotype was detected ten times or more. The chain combines TRBV18 with TRBJ2-3, with D tentatively TRBD2 (6 bases). This CDR3 has 15 amino acids. CDR1 is KGHSH, CDR2 LQKENI, per germline. V lost 6 bases, J lost 4 bases, and 17 bases lay in between. In DNA form, the CDR3 reads TGTGCCAGCTCCCGAAACGGAGGGCCCGCAGATACGCAGTATTTT. It yields the protein CASSRNGGPADTQYF.

This clonotype was counted only a few times. One base away lies a much larger clone, so this may be a sequencing read error. J is TRBJ2-4 and V is TRBV5-1; no firm D call. The germline V gene has CDR1 SGHRS and CDR2 YFSETQ. This CDR3 comprises 16 residues. The germline V and J ends were trimmed by 4 bases and 8 bases, with 22 bases remaining between them. Here the CDR3 DNA reads TGCGCCAGCAGCCCCTATGCCAGCGCGCGTGGGGACATTCAGTACTTC. Protein product: CASSPYASARGDIQYF.

The chain links TRBV6-6 to TRBJ1-5, with D possibly TRBD1 on 6 matching bases. This CDR3 spans 16 amino acids. Trimming removed 6 bases from V and 2 bases from J, with 17 bases in between. CDR1 MNHNY and CDR2 SVGAGI come from the germline V gene (reference sequence). As DNA, the CDR3 is TGTGCCAGCAGGGTGGGGCAGGGGAATGGCAATCAGCCCCAGCATTTT. It codes for CASRVGQGNGNQPQHF.

This chain links TRBV7-9 with TRBJ2-3, with D uncertain. The CDR3 contains 15 residues. Germline CDR1 reads SEHNR; CDR2 reads FQNEAQ (reference sequence). The V gene lost 1 base and the J gene lost 4 bases, with 12 bases spanning the gap. The CDR3: CASSLVSGSADTQYF. The CDR3 DNA reads TGTGCCAGCAGCTTAGTATCAGGATCCGCAGATACGCAGTATTTT.

The chain has TRBV12-5 and TRBJ1-2; the D is unclear. Trimming cost V 6 bases and J 8 bases, with 16 bases left between them. The CDR3 loop spans 13 amino acids. From germline, CDR1 is LGHNT and CDR2 FRNRAP. The CDR3 region has the DNA TGTGCTAGTGGCCCCGGACCTAGCAGGGGCTACACCTTC. Amino acid sequence: CASGPGPSRGYTF. Variable domain in full (rest from reference TRBV12-5 and TRBJ1-2): DARVTQTPRHKVTEMGQEVTMRCQPILGHNTVFWYRQTMMQGLELLAYFRNRAPLDDSGMPKDRFSAEMPDATLATLKIQPSEPRDSAVYFCASGPGPSRGYTFGSGTRLTVV.

This rearrangement joins TRBV27 to TRBJ1-5; no clear D gene. The V gene's germline CDR1 is MNHEY and CDR2 SMNVEV (reference sequence). V lost 6 bases, J lost 4 bases, and 16 bases lay in between. The CDR3 runs to 15 residues. The DNA of the CDR3 is TGTGCCAGCAGACCGGGCCCGGGCCCAAATCAGCCCCAGCATTTT. Its protein product is CASRPGPGPNQPQHF.

Regarding this clonotype: A read error is possible here, since a much larger clone lies one base away. V gene TRBV27 combines with J gene TRBJ2-5; TRBD2 might be the D (5 bases). This CDR3 region has 14 residues. The V gene lost 5 bases and the J gene lost 3 bases, with 13 bases spanning the gap. Germline lookup yields CDR1 MNHEY and CDR2 SMNVEV (reference sequence). DNA of the CDR3: TGTGCCAGCAGTCTCCTCGAGGGAGAAGAGACCCAGTACTTC. This codes for CASSLLEGEETQYF.